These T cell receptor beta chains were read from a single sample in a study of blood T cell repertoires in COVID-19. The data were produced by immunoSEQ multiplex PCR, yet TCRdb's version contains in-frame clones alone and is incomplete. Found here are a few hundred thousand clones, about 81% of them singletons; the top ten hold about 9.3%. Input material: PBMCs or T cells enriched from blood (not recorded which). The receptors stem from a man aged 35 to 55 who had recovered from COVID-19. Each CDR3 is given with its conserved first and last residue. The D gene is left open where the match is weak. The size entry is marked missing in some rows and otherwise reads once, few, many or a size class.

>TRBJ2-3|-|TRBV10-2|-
TGCGCCAGCAGTGTTTCGGACTCCATCCTCCTATCGCAGTATTTT
CASSVSDSILLSQYF
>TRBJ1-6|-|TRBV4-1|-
TGCGCCAGCGGGGGGTGGGGTCAGGGTAATTCACCCCTCCACTTT
CASGGWGQGNSPLHF
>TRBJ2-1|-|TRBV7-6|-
TGTGCCAGCAGCTTAAATAGGGGGGGGGTTGGCAATGAGCAGTTCTTC
CASSLNRGGVGNEQFF
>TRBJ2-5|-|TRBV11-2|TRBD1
TGTGCCAGCAGCCCCGACAGGGGGGAGACCCAGTACTTC
CASSPDRGETQYF
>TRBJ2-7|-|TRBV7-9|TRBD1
TGTGCCAGCAGCTCCACGGGGACAGGGAATGTTAGGGAGCAGTACTTC
CASSSTGTGNVREQYF
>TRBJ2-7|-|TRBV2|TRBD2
TGTGCCAGCAGTGAATCTCGAGCGGGATCCTACGAGCAGTACTTC
CASSESRAGSYEQYF
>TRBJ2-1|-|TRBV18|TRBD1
TGTGCCAGCTCACCACAAGACGGAGACAGGGCGAAGCAGTTCTTC
CASSPQDGDRAKQFF
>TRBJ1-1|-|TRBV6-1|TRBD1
TGTGCCAGCAGTGACAAGGGACAGCCCAACACTGAAGCTTTCTTT
CASSDKGQPNTEAFF
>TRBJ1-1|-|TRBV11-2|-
TGTGCCAGCAGCTTGCCAACAGGGCCTTGGGAAGCTTTCTTT
CASSLPTGPWEAFF
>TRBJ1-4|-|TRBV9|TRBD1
TGTGCCAGCAGCGCCGGACAGGGGGCGGCTAATGAAAAACTGTTTTTT
CASSAGQGAANEKLFF
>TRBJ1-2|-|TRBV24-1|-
TGTGCCACCAGTGATTCGCGCGGCTACACCTTC
CATSDSRGYTF
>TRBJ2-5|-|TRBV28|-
TGTGCCAGCAGTTTAAACGGCAGGGCCTGGGAGACCCAGTACTTC
CASSLNGRAWETQYF
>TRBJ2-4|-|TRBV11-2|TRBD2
TGTGCCAGCAGCTCTCAGGGGACTAGCGGGGGACTAGCCAAAAACATTCAGTACTTC
CASSSQGTSGGLAKNIQYF
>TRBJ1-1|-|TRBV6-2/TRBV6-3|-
TGTGCCAGCACCCCTCAGGGTTACACTGAAGCTTTCTTT
CASTPQGYTEAFF
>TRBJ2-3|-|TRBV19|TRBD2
TGTGCCAGTAGTGTACTAGCGGGGGAAACAGATACGCAGTATTTT
CASSVLAGETDTQYF
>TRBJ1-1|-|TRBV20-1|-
TGCAGTGCTAGTTCAGCGGGCAGGTACACTGAAGCTTTCTTT
CSASSAGRYTEAFF
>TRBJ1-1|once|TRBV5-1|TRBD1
TGCGCCAGCAGCTCGGGACAGAAGAACACTGAAGCTTTCTTT
CASSSGQKNTEAFF
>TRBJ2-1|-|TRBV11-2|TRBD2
TGTGCCAGCAGCTTAGGGGGTAGCGGGAGCACCGGCCAGTTCTTC
CASSLGGSGSTGQFF
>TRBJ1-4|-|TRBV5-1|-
TGCGCCAGCAGCTTGGAAGGGCTCGGGGGTGAAAAACTGTTTTTT
CASSLEGLGGEKLFF
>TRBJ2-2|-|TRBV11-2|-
TGTGCCAGCAGCTTATTAGCGCCTAACACCGGGGAGCTGTTTTTT
CASSLLAPNTGELFF
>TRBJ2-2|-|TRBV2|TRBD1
TGTGCCAGCAGTCGGGACAGGGACACCGGGGAGCTGTTTTTT
CASSRDRDTGELFF
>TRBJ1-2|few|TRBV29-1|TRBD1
TGCAGCGTTATAACGAAGGGGACAGGCCCCTTGGGCTACACCTTC
CSVITKGTGPLGYTF
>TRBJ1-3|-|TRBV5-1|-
TGCGCCAGCAGCCCCGGGAATGGAAACACCATATATTTT
CASSPGNGNTIYF
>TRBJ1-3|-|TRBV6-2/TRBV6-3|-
TGTGCCAGCAGTCACCGGAGGGAGTTCTCTGGAAACACCATATATTTT
CASSHRREFSGNTIYF
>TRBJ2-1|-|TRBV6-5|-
TGTGCCAGCAGTTCCCTAACTGGTGAGCAGTTCTTC
CASSSLTGEQFF
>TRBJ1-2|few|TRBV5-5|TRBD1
TGTGCCAGCAGCCGACAAGGCGGACAGGACTATGGCTACACCTTC
CASSRQGGQDYGYTF
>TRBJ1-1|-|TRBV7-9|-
TGTGCCAGCAGCTTAACTCCTCAGGGAGCTTTCTTT
CASSLTPQGAFF
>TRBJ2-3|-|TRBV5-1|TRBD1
TGCGCCAGCAGCTTGGAACAGGGGGGAACAGATACGCAGTATTTT
CASSLEQGGTDTQYF
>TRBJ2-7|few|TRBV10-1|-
TGCGCCAGCAGTGAGTCGATGGGGGGGGGCCGCTACGAGCAGTACTTC
CASSESMGGGRYEQYF
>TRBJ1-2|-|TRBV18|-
TGTGCCAGCTCACCCAGGGCAGGCGTCGGTGGCTACACCTTC
CASSPRAGVGGYTF
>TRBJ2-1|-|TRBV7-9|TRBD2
TGTGCCGGGAGACTAGCGGGAGACCGCTACAATGAGCAGTTCTTC
CAGRLAGDRYNEQFF
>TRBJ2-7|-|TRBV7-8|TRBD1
TGTGCCAGCAGCTTAGGACAGGGGGGCGAGCAGTACTTC
CASSLGQGGEQYF
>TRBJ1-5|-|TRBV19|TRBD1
TGTGCCAGTAGTCCCCGGACAGGGGGCGGAAACAATCAGCCCCAGCATTTT
CASSPRTGGGNNQPQHF
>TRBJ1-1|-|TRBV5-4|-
TGTGCCAGCAGATCCGGGACTGAAGCTTTCTTT
CASRSGTEAFF
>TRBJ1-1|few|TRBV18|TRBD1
TGTGCCAGCTCACCACAACCAGGGGGGACTGAAGCTTTCTTT
CASSPQPGGTEAFF
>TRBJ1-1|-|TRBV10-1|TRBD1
TGCGCCAGCAATTCGGACAGGGGGAGAGCTTTCTTT
CASNSDRGRAFF
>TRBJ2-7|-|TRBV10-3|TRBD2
TGTGCCACCCAAGGGAGGGCTAGCCACGAGCAGTACTTC
CATQGRASHEQYF
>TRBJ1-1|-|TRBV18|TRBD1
TGTGCCAGCTCACCCGTACCAGGGTTCGGACAGGGCGGTAACACTGAAGCTTTCTTT
CASSPVPGFGQGGNTEAFF
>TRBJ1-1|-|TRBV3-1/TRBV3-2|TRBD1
TGTGCCAGCAGCCCACGGATAGAAACAGGGGCGGTCGAAGCTTTCTTT
CASSPRIETGAVEAFF
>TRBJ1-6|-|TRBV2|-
TGTGCCAGCAGTGTCATAGGGGGAGCCGGTTCACCCCTCCACTTT
CASSVIGGAGSPLHF
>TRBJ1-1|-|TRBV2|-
TGTGCCAGCAGTCCTGGCAGGGCGAACACTGAAGCTTTCTTT
CASSPGRANTEAFF
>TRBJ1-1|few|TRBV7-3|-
TGTGCCAGCAGCTTAATGAGATCCACTGAAGCTTTCTTT
CASSLMRSTEAFF
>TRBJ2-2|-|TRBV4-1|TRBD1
TGCGCCAGCAGCCAAGTTCGCTGGACAGGGGTGGCCGGGGAGCTGTTTTTT
CASSQVRWTGVAGELFF
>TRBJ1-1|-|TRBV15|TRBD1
TGTGCCACCAGCAGAGACGGGGGGACAGGGGTGAAAGCTTTCTTT
CATSRDGGTGVKAFF
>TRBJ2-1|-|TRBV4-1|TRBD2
TGCGCCAGCAGCCAAAGTCTAGCGGGGGGCTACAATGAGCAGTTCTTC
CASSQSLAGGYNEQFF
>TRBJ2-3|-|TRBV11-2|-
TGTGCCAGCAGCTTAGTTTACGAGAGCACAGATACGCAGTATTTT
CASSLVYESTDTQYF
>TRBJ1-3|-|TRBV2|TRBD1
TGTGCCAGCCATGGGGGAAAAATCGGGACAGGGCATGGAAACACCATATATTTT
CASHGGKIGTGHGNTIYF
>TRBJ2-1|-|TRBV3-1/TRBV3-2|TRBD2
TGTGCCAGCAGCCGAAGCGGGGGGGCGGTGACTGAGCAGTTCTTC
CASSRSGGAVTEQFF
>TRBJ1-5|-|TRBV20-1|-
TGCAGGAGGGAAACACATCAGCCCCAGCATTTT
CRRETHQPQHF
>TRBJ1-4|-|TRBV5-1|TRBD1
TGCGCCAGCAGCTTGGAAGGACAGGGGAATGAAAAACTGTTTTTT
CASSLEGQGNEKLFF
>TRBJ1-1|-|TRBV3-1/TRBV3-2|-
TGTGCCAGCAGCCCCCACTTGATGGAGACTGAAGCTTTCTTT
CASSPHLMETEAFF
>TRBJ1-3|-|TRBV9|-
TGTGCCAGCAGCGGATTCCAGGAGGCACACTCTGGAAACACCATATATTTT
CASSGFQEAHSGNTIYF
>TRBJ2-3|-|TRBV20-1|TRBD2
TGCAGGGGACTAGCGGGAGGTACGCAGTATTTT
CRGLAGGTQYF
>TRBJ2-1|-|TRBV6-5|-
TGTGCCAGCAACCCACAGGGATGGGTTGATGAGCAGTTCTTC
CASNPQGWVDEQFF
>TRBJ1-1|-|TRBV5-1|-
TGCGCCAGCAGCCTGGGACGGGGGGAGAACACTGAAGCTTTCTTT
CASSLGRGENTEAFF
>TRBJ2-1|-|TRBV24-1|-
TGTGCCACCAGTGATTTTTACGGGTATGAGCAGTTCTTC
CATSDFYGYEQFF
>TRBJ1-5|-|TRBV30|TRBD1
TGTGCCTGGAGGGATGGACAGGTTAGAAATCAGCCCCAGCATTTT
CAWRDGQVRNQPQHF
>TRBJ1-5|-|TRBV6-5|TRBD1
TGTGCCAGCAGGACGGACAGGCGGGCCCGGCCCCAGCATTTT
CASRTDRRARPQHF